This T cell receptor beta chain was identified during a study of blood T cell repertoires in COVID-19. V dropped 0 bases and J dropped 4; count of bases not matched to a gene: 1. CDR3 length equals 15 residues. The germline V gene encodes CDR1 SGDLS and CDR2 YYNGEE. Sequencing was performed with immunoSEQ multiplex PCR; in TCRdb, only in-frame clones are kept and a portion is missing. The sample shows about 130,000 clones, roughly 85% of them seen only once. This clonotype was obtained from an elderly woman with COVID-19, enrolled during active disease. What was sequenced was peripheral blood. The chain uses TRBV9 and TRBJ2-7; 13 bases fit TRBD2. Written as DNA, the CDR3 is TGTGCCAGCAGCGTAGGGACTAGCGGGAGTTACGAGCAGTACTTC. This gives the protein CASSVGTSGSYEQYF.